The clone carrying this T cell receptor beta chain was seen a few times. Its antigen is unknown. V lost 3 bases and J lost 7, with 16 bases in between. The CDR3 has 15 residues. CDR1 and CDR2 from the germline V gene are MDHEN and SYDVKM. This entry belongs to a study of T cells after yellow fever vaccination. Whole-study context: When fractions had low cell numbers, they were prepared with SMART-Seq v4 Ultra Low Input.

A process of 5'RACE template switching, which added a universal primer site and UMIs, was used to make TCR cDNA. TCRdb independently ran MiXCR on the 5' RACE reads; one entry per CDR3 protein. The table lists approximately 260,000 distinct CDR3 sequences, around 5.2% of them singletons. Study-wide points: Reappearance after the booster was observed for most primary-vaccination clones (more than 95% CD4, about 86% CD8). The presence of abundant clonotypes contaminating from the bulk population was possible in FACS-sorted repertoires.

The rearrangement uses TRBV28 and TRBJ2-4; D possibly uses TRBD1 or TRBD2 (5 bases each). Here the sequenced sample was CD4+ T cells sorted from PBMCs, taken on the day of the yellow fever booster vaccination. The origin of this receptor is a man aged 18-30 years who received the YFV17D yellow fever vaccine. DNA of the CDR3: TGTGCCAGCAGTTTCCCCGGGGCCCGGAGGAACATTCAGTACTTC. Protein product: CASSFPGARRNIQYF.